A single count supports the clone carrying this TCR beta chain. The assay was run at deep level. Unsorted PBMC samples were amplified in replicate PCRs containing around 310 ng DNA, about 30,000 T cell genomes. Sequenced by immunoSEQ multiplex PCR; TCRdb stores in-frame clones only, minus some. Of around 500,000 clones listed, about 84% are singletons. The data were obtained in a study of shared clonotypes between healthy human individuals. In germline, CDR1 is SGHRS, CDR2 YFSETQ. The CDR3 extends over 16 amino acids. Trimming cost V 4 bases and J 7 bases, with 24 bases left between them. This receptor was taken from a woman between 40 and 55 years old in good health. Some clones in this sample may be carry-over from other donors' samples. This chain uses TRBV5-1 with TRBJ2-7; D might be TRBD2 (6 bases). Material: PBMCs. CDR3 sequence reads: CASSPSLVRAAGEQYF. CDR3 in DNA: TGCGCCAGCAGCCCATCCCTAGTGCGAGCGGCGGGGGAGCAGTACTTC.